This is a list of T cell receptor beta chains from one sample in a study of T cells in localized non-small cell lung cancer. The assay was immunoSEQ multiplex PCR, and TCRdb's table has in-frame clones only and misses some. The repertoire holds 60,000 or so clones, about four fifths seen once, with roughly 4.8% in the top ten. The source was PBMCs, collected before any cancer treatment. The receptors were sampled from a man aged 40 to 69 with stage II lung adenocarcinoma. Each CDR3 is given with its conserved first and last residue. D genes are given only for firm matches. Expanded clones are given a class, and other clones once, few, many or no size at all.

d_call	j_call	clone_size	v_call	cdr3_nt	cdr3_aa
.	TRBJ1-1	many	TRBV5-1	TGCGCCAGCAGCTTGGGGTGGACTGAAGCTTTCTTT	CASSLGWTEAFF
.	TRBJ2-7	.	TRBV30	TGTGCCTGGAGTGTACCCAGACTGACCTACGAGCAGTACTTC	CAWSVPRLTYEQYF
.	TRBJ2-7	.	TRBV10-3	TGTGCCATCAGTGAGTCAGTCCGAGTCTACGAGCAGTACTTC	CAISESVRVYEQYF
.	TRBJ1-2	.	TRBV6-1	TGTGCCAGCAGTGACGGGCAGGCCTTGGGCTACACCTTC	CASSDGQALGYTF
TRBD1	TRBJ2-5	.	TRBV9	TGTGCCAGCAGCGTAGGTTTGGGACAGGGGAGAGAGACCCAGTACTTC	CASSVGLGQGRETQYF
.	TRBJ1-1	few	TRBV19	TGTGCCAGTAGTTCACGACGGTTGAACACTGAAGCTTTCTTT	CASSSRRLNTEAFF
TRBD1	TRBJ1-1	medium-sized	TRBV10-1	TGCGCCAGCAGTGAGTCGACAGGGGGGGGGACTGAAGCTTTCTTT	CASSESTGGGTEAFF
.	TRBJ2-3	.	TRBV28	TGTGCCAGCAGCCTACCCCACAGGGCCCTACTTACAGATACGCAGTATTTT	CASSLPHRALLTDTQYF
.	TRBJ2-1	.	TRBV19	TGTGCCAGTAGTCGGGCCCGCTCCTACAATGAGCAGTTCTTC	CASSRARSYNEQFF
.	TRBJ2-7	medium-sized	TRBV14	TGTGCCAGCAGGCGCCCCCGGGGATTCTACGAGCAGTACTTC	CASRRPRGFYEQYF
.	TRBJ1-2	.	TRBV2	TGTGCCAGCAGTCCGGGGAACTATGGCTACACCTTC	CASSPGNYGYTF
.	TRBJ2-7	.	TRBV4-2	TGTGCCAGCAGCCAAGGGGTCCAGGGCTACGAGCAGTACTTC	CASSQGVQGYEQYF
.	TRBJ2-1	.	TRBV4-2	TGTGCCAGCAGCCAAGATAAGGGGGGACAGCAGTTCTTC	CASSQDKGGQQFF
.	TRBJ1-2	.	TRBV5-6	TGTGCCAGCAGCCCCTCGGGGGGGGTCTATGGCTACACCTTC	CASSPSGGVYGYTF
.	TRBJ2-5	.	TRBV30	TGTGCCTGTATAAGCCTTTTGGAGACCCAGTACTTC	CACISLLETQYF
.	TRBJ2-2	medium-sized	TRBV5-6	TGTGCCAGCAGCCGAAGGACTAACGGTTTGGGGGAGCTGTTTTTT	CASSRRTNGLGELFF
.	TRBJ2-2	.	TRBV5-4	TGTGCCAGCAGCTTGTCAGGGATAGGGGGAACCACCGGGGAGCTGTTTTTT	CASSLSGIGGTTGELFF
.	TRBJ2-7	.	TRBV28	TGTGCCAGCAAGTCTCAACAGAGCTCCTACGAGCAGTACTTC	CASKSQQSSYEQYF
TRBD2	TRBJ2-2	few	TRBV4-1	TGCGCCAGCAGCCCAGTAGCGGGAAGGACCGGGGAGCTGTTTTTT	CASSPVAGRTGELFF
.	TRBJ2-1	.	TRBV6-5	TGTGCCAGCAGTTACCCAAGGGGGACTTTGGGGAATGAGCAGTTCTTC	CASSYPRGTLGNEQFF
.	TRBJ1-2	.	TRBV19	TGTGCCAGTAGCCCCGACAGGCTCTATGGCTACACCTTC	CASSPDRLYGYTF
.	TRBJ2-4	.	TRBV5-8	TGTGCCAGCAGCTTGGCGACAGTTCTGCAATTCACCAAAAACATTCAGTACTTC	CASSLATVLQFTKNIQYF